Reported below is one T cell receptor (beta chain). What it recognizes is unknown. This record belongs to a study of cytomegalovirus exposure and HLA in healthy donors. Study observations and caveats: A few chains tied to CMV proved CMV antigen-specific in vitro. Serostatus for CMV was the only available immune exposure information. A later examination showed that TCR association rates differed by HLA locus, with DRB1 most and HLA-C fewest.

The PCR contained 60 Vbeta and 13 Jbeta primers. Assay used: immunoSEQ multiplex PCR; TCRdb lists only in-frame clones, some missing. The data contain about 120,000 clones, under 90% of them singletons. The V gene's germline CDR1 is GTSNPN and CDR2 SVGIG (reference sequence). CDR3 length: 14 residues. V lost 0 bases, J lost 7 bases, and 13 bases lay in between. This cohort consisted of healthy bone marrow donors. This TCR was recovered from a woman aged 18-29 years in good health and CMV-seronegative. This chain connects TRBV30 to TRBJ2-1; the D gene is possibly TRBD2 (5 bases). Sequenced material: PBMCs. In nucleotides, the CDR3 is TGTGCCTGGAGTGTAGTTGCGGGCCTAAATGAGCAGTTCTTC. Its translation: CAWSVVAGLNEQFF.